What follows are 21 T cell receptor beta chains derived from one specimen sequenced in a study of T cells in Graves' hyperthyroidism and ophthalmopathy (dated by TCRdb to the late 2010s). The library was made by multiplex PCR. TCRdb names Illumina HiSeq 2000 as the instrument used. TCR beta CDR3 regions were amplified from RNA transcripts. The TCR CDR3 was subjected to a first round of RT-PCR using the HTBI primer set and the Qiagen OneStep RT-PCR kit. The raw public data were reprocessed by TCRdb itself: fastp quality trimming at Q25, MiXCR clonotype calling, in-frame beta chains only. One record per CDR3 amino acid sequence lists the most common genes and DNA. The table for this sample lists roughly 380,000 distinct CDR3 sequences; around 15% of them were counted only once. Approximately 5.3% of the sample rests with the top ten. The specimen was blood. These receptors were collected from a young woman with Graves' hyperthyroidism.

This clonotype appeared a few times. This chain links TRBV13 with TRBJ2-7; 12 bases are shared with TRBD2. The V gene's germline CDR1 is PRHDT and CDR2 FYEKMQ (reference sequence). Trimming at V came to 5 bases and at J to 2 bases, leaving 7 bases not matched to a gene. The CDR3 runs to 16 residues. The CDR3 here is CASSLTSGRTAYEQYF. Here the CDR3 DNA reads TGTGCCAGCAGCCTCACTAGCGGGAGGACGGCCTACGAGCAGTACTTC.

In this sample, this clonotype turned up many times. The chain has TRBV28 and TRBJ2-1; 7 positions agree with TRBD2. Per the germline V gene, CDR1 is MDHEN and CDR2 is SYDVKM. CDR3 length: 15 residues. Trimming took 3 bases from V and 2 from J; bases not matched to a gene: 4. The CDR3 spells CASSFLGLTYNEQFF. In nucleotides, the CDR3 is TGTGCCAGCAGTTTCTTGGGACTAACCTACAATGAGCAGTTCTTC.

In this sample, this clonotype turned up many times. The V and J genes are TRBV27 and TRBJ1-4; 8 bases agree with TRBD1. Trimming cost V 6 bases and J 8 bases; bases outside gene matches: 11. This CDR3 is 15 amino acids long. Per the germline V gene, CDR1 is MNHEY and CDR2 is SMNVEV (reference sequence). This CDR3 is CASRLPTGAKEKLFF. Here the CDR3 DNA reads TGTGCCAGCAGACTCCCGACAGGGGCAAAGGAAAAACTGTTTTTT. The full variable domain, in which reference TRBV27 and TRBJ1-4 provide the parts outside the CDR3, is EAQVTQNPRYLITVTGKKLTVTCSQNMNHEYMSWYRQDPGLGLRQIYYSMNVEVTDKGDVPEGYKVSRKEKRNFPLILESPSPNQTSLYFCASRLPTGAKEKLFFGSGTQLSVL.

This clonotype was detected many times. The V and J genes are TRBV28 and TRBJ2-1; the match to TRBD1 covers 12 bases. J was trimmed by 9 bases and V by 6 bases; bases with no gene match: 12. The CDR3 has 16 residues. Germline V gene sequence: CDR1 MDHEN, CDR2 SYDVKM. The CDR3 region is CASSPAGTGGRGEQFF. Written as DNA, the CDR3 is TGTGCCAGCAGCCCAGCCGGGACAGGGGGCCGTGGTGAGCAGTTCTTC.

In its sample, this clonotype was seen many times. Here the CDR3 reads CASSPGRNYGYTF. For the CDR3, the DNA is TGTGCCAGCAGTCCGGGACGGAACTATGGCTACACCTTC. This chain links TRBV28 with TRBJ1-2; D is perhaps TRBD1 (5 bases). Trimming removed 5 bases from V and 2 bases from J, with 9 bases in between. The CDR3 extends over 13 amino acids. In germline, CDR1 is MDHEN, CDR2 SYDVKM.

This clonotype appeared many times. V gene TRBV30 combines with J gene TRBJ1-1, with TRBD1 as a possible D gene (5 bases). The CDR3 length is 12 residues. Germline V gives CDR1 GTSNPN, CDR2 SVGIG (reference sequence). V dropped 8 bases and J dropped 1 base, with 11 bases sitting between them. Here the CDR3 reads CAGRQGNTEAFF. The CDR3 coding sequence is TGTGCCGGAAGGCAGGGGAACACTGAAGCTTTCTTT.

Ten or more counts support this clonotype. CDR3 sequence: CASSPGTGFAGEQYF. CDR3 nucleotides: TGTGCCAGCTCACCAGGGACAGGATTCGCTGGCGAGCAGTACTTC. This sequence joins TRBV18 and TRBJ2-7; 8 bases align to TRBD1. The germline V gene has CDR1 KGHSH and CDR2 LQKENI. The CDR3 consists of 15 residues. The ends lost 2 bases at V and 6 bases at J; junction bases unmatched: 9. Full variable domain (rest looked up from reference TRBV18 and TRBJ2-7): NAGVMQNPRHLVRRRGQEARLRCSPMKGHSHVYWYRQLPEEGLKFMVYLQKENIIDESGMPKERFSAEFPKEGPSILRIQQVVRGDSAAYFCASSPGTGFAGEQYFGPGTRLTVT.

This clonotype was recorded many times. The chain joins TRBV5-4 to TRBJ2-5; weak D call: TRBD1 (6 bases). The V gene's germline CDR1 is SGHNT and CDR2 YYREEE (reference sequence). Trimming removed 4 bases from V and 4 bases from J, with 17 bases in between. This CDR3 spans 15 amino acids. CDR3 in DNA: TGTGCCAGCAGCGACATACAGGGAGTCATAGAGACCCAGTACTTC. Encoded protein: CASSDIQGVIETQYF.

The genes are TRBV30 and TRBJ2-1; TRBD2 is a possible D gene (6 bases). The V and J ends lost 2 bases and 10 bases respectively, with 24 bases between them. This CDR3 is 16 amino acids long. CDR1 GTSNPN and CDR2 SVGIG come from the germline V gene (reference sequence). Here the CDR3 reads CAWSQTRLNWGREQFF. The CDR3 coding sequence is TGTGCCTGGAGTCAAACCCGCCTTAATTGGGGGAGGGAGCAGTTCTTC.

V usage is TRBV14 and J usage is TRBJ1-2, with D possibly being TRBD1 (5 bases). Trimming left V 0 bases short and J 6 bases short, with 11 bases between. CDR1 and CDR2 (germline): SGHDN, FVKESK. The CDR3 is 14 residues long. The CDR3 sequence is CASSQDAGRDGYTF. The CDR3 bases are TGTGCCAGCAGCCAAGATGCAGGGCGTGATGGCTACACCTTC.

As for this clonotype: This may be a read error: a much more frequent sequence differs by one nucleotide. The V and J genes are TRBV28 and TRBJ1-3; D is ambiguous. Germline CDR1 is MDHEN and CDR2 is SYDVKM. V gave up 6 bases and J gave up 2 bases, with 14 bases separating them. The CDR3 totals 15 residues. CDR3 amino acids: CASRLRVGPGNTIYF. The CDR3, as DNA: TGTGCCAGCAGATTAAGGGTTGGGCCTGGAAACACCATATATTTT.

The chain uses TRBV7-2 and TRBJ2-2; TRBD2 aligns across 12 bases. J gave up 2 bases and V 5 bases, and 9 bases lay outside the gene matches. The CDR3 loop spans 18 amino acids. Germline assignment: CDR1 SGHTA and CDR2 FQGNSA. The CDR3 DNA sequence: TGTGCCAGCAGCCCTTATATACTAGCGGGAGGCAACACCGGGGAGCTGTTTTTT. Protein sequence: CASSPYILAGGNTGELFF.

The CDR3 loop is CSVYMTSGRIDGELFF. CDR3 nucleotide sequence: TGCAGCGTTTATATGACTAGCGGGAGGATTGACGGGGAGCTGTTTTTT. V and J are TRBV29-1 and TRBJ2-2; the match to TRBD2 covers 13 bases. The germline V gene has CDR1 SQVTM and CDR2 ANQGSEA. Losses at the gene ends were 5 bases for V and 7 bases for J; bases not matched to a gene: 10. The CDR3 extends over 16 amino acids.

The rearrangement joins TRBV28 to TRBJ2-2; 7 positions agree with TRBD2. The V segment lost 6 bases and the J segment 1 base; nucleotides outside the gene matches: 11. This CDR3 region has 17 residues. The germline CDR1 and CDR2 sequences are MDHEN and SYDVKM. CDR3 residues: CASRPWASGWNTGELFF. CDR3 DNA: TGTGCCAGCAGACCGTGGGCTAGCGGATGGAACACCGGGGAGCTGTTTTTT.

This clonotype was detected a few times. This chain links TRBV6-1 with TRBJ2-4; 13 bases agree with TRBD2. CDR1 is MNHNS and CDR2 is SASEGT in the germline V gene. V was pared by 4 bases and J by 3 bases, with 9 bases of the junction left unmatched. There are 18 residues in the CDR3. The CDR3 region has the DNA TGTGCCAGCAGTGTCCGGACTAGCGGGAGTCGAGTCAAAAACATTCAGTACTTC. Protein sequence: CASSVRTSGSRVKNIQYF.

This clonotype has ten or more counts. This rearrangement joins TRBV5-5 to TRBJ2-5; 8 bases agree with TRBD1. Looked up from germline, CDR1 is SGHKS and CDR2 is YYEKEE (reference sequence). The CDR3 runs 13 residues. The ends lost 4 bases at V and 4 bases at J; junction bases unmatched: 3. CDR3 amino acids: CASSRTGPETQYF. CDR3 coding DNA: TGTGCCAGCAGCCGGACAGGGCCAGAGACCCAGTACTTC. The whole variable domain, remainder taken from reference TRBV5-5 and TRBJ2-5, is DAGVTQSPTHLIKTRGQQVTLRCSPISGHKSVSWYQQVLGQGPQFIFQYYEKEERGRGNFPDRFSARQFPNYSSELNVNALLLGDSALYLCASSRTGPETQYFGPGTRLLVL.

This clonotype was observed a handful of times. The chain combines TRBV28 with TRBJ1-2; D possibly corresponds to TRBD1 (6 bases). From germline, CDR1 is MDHEN and CDR2 SYDVKM. The CDR3 spans 13 residues. The V end lost 5 bases, the J end lost 7 bases, and 14 bases lay between the germline ends. CDR3 loop: CASSPTGSVGYTF. The CDR3 bases are TGTGCCAGCAGTCCCACAGGGTCTGTTGGCTACACCTTC.

There are many counts of this clonotype. V usage is TRBV12-3 or TRBV12-4 and J usage is TRBJ2-3; D possibly corresponds to TRBD2 (6 bases). Deletions cut 10 bases from V and 2 bases from J, with 13 bases between. CDR3 length: 13 residues. CDR3 residues: CAIGGHITDTQYF. Here the CDR3 DNA reads TGTGCCATCGGAGGGCACATCACAGATACGCAGTATTTT.

As for this clonotype: A clone one base away is much larger, so this may be a read error. The rearrangement links TRBV18 to TRBJ2-1; 7 bases map to TRBD1. The length of the CDR3 is 15 residues. Germline V gene sequence: CDR1 KGHSH, CDR2 LQKENI. CDR3 region: CVSSHGQASYNEQFF. DNA for the CDR3: TGTGTCAGCTCACACGGACAGGCCAGCTACAATGAGCAGTTCTTC.

This clonotype occurred many times. The chain employs TRBV11-2 and TRBJ2-7, with D possibly being TRBD1 (5 bases). V shed 0 bases and J shed 2 bases, with 11 bases lying between them. The CDR3 loop spans 15 amino acids. CDR1 is SGHAT, CDR2 FQNNGV, per germline. This CDR3 reads CASSLENQGPYEQYF. The DNA for the CDR3 is TGTGCCAGCAGCTTAGAAAACCAGGGCCCCTACGAGCAGTACTTC. Based on the CDR3 plus reference TRBV11-2 and TRBJ2-7, the full variable domain is EAGVAQSPRYKIIEKRQSVAFWCNPISGHATLYWYQQILGQGPKLLIQFQNNGVVDDSQLPKDRFSAERLKGVDSTLKIQPAKLEDSAVYLCASSLENQGPYEQYFGPGTRLTVT.

This clonotype was seen at least ten times. V is TRBV5-1 and J is TRBJ1-2; 7 bases are a match to TRBD1. Trimming at V came to 5 bases and at J to 7 bases, leaving 5 bases not matched to a gene. The CDR3 has 12 amino acids. The germline CDR1 and CDR2 sequences are SGHRS and YFSETQ. The CDR3 region is CASRGQRPGYTF. CDR3 bases: TGCGCCAGCAGGGGACAGCGCCCTGGCTACACCTTC.